The 22 T cell receptor beta chains below all came from one sample that was sequenced in a study of blood T cell repertoires in COVID-19. Measured with immunoSEQ multiplex PCR; TCRdb has only the in-frame clones, and not every one. The sample carries approximately 82,000 clones, around 80% recorded once. The sequenced sample consisted of peripheral blood. The receptor source for this set is a woman aged 55-70 years with acute or convalescent COVID-19.

The chain carries TRBV7-9 and TRBJ1-3; 7 bases are a match to TRBD1. Unmatched junction bases numbered 6, after V lost 1 base and J lost 0 bases. Germline CDR1 is SEHNR and CDR2 is FQNEAQ (reference sequence). The CDR3 sequence is 17 residues long. The CDR3 bases are TGTGCCAGCAGCTTAGACACAGGGGCCGTCTCTGGAAACACCATATATTTT. Residues: CASSLDTGAVSGNTIYF.

V and J are TRBV5-6 and TRBJ1-4; TRBD1 matches at 9 bases. V gave up 4 bases and J gave up 0 bases; unmatched junction bases: 7. Germline V CDR1 and CDR2: SGHDT, YYEEEE. The CDR3 covers 17 residues. CDR3 amino acids: CASSGGQGQATNEKLFF. Written as DNA, the CDR3 is TGTGCCAGCAGCGGGGGACAGGGACAGGCAACTAATGAAAAACTGTTTTTT. Using reference TRBV5-6 and TRBJ1-4 for the parts outside the CDR3, the full variable domain is DAGVTQSPTHLIKTRGQQVTLRCSPKSGHDTVSWYQQALGQGPQFIFQYYEEEERQRGNFPDRFSGHQFPNYSSELNVNALLLGDSALYLCASSGGQGQATNEKLFFGSGTQLSVL.

This chain links TRBV9 with TRBJ2-2, with D perhaps TRBD2 (6 bases). Looked up from germline, CDR1 is SGDLS and CDR2 is YYNGEE. V shed 0 bases and J shed 5 bases, with 14 bases lying between them. The CDR3 is 16 amino acids. The CDR3 region is CASSVEHSGGTGELFF. In DNA form, the CDR3 reads TGTGCCAGCAGCGTAGAACACAGCGGAGGGACCGGGGAGCTGTTTTTT.

The gene calls are TRBV27 and TRBJ1-5; TRBD1 is a possible D gene (6 bases). Germline V gene data show CDR1 as MNHEY and CDR2 as SMNVEV (reference sequence). This CDR3 is built from 17 residues. Trimming removed 4 bases at V and 3 bases at J, with 19 bases between. The DNA for the CDR3 is TGTGCCAGCAGTTCGCGACTCCTAACAGGGAACAATCAGCCCCAGCATTTT. Amino acid sequence: CASSSRLLTGNNQPQHF.

V usage is TRBV10-3 and J usage is TRBJ1-1, with a weak D call TRBD1 (5 bases). The V gene's germline CDR1 is ENHRY and CDR2 SYGVKD. V lost 1 base and J 7 bases, leaving 10 bases between the germline ends. The CDR3 length is 13 residues. The CDR3 DNA reads as TGTGCCATCAGTGAGTGGTCCGGGGGTGAAGCTTTCTTT. This encodes CAISEWSGGEAFF.

This clone was detected only a few times. The chain joins TRBV19 to TRBJ1-1, with 8 bases identical to TRBD1. The CDR3 spans 14 residues. CDR1 and CDR2 from the germline V gene are LNHDA and SQIVND (reference sequence). Trimming removed 8 bases from V and 1 base from J; junction bases left unmatched: 6. The CDR3 nucleotides are TGTGCCAGTTCTACAGGGGGACCGAACACTGAAGCTTTCTTT. Amino acids: CASSTGGPNTEAFF.

This clone was found once. V and J are TRBV6-2 or TRBV6-3 and TRBJ1-1, with a tentative D call TRBD1 (5 bases). With 2 bases removed from V and 0 bases from J, the gap between germline ends came to 10 bases. The CDR3 spans 15 residues. Germline lookup yields CDR1 MNHEY and CDR2 SVGEGT. The CDR3 here is CASSYPGGLNTEAFF. Here the CDR3 DNA reads TGTGCCAGCAGTTACCCCGGGGGGTTGAACACTGAAGCTTTCTTT.

The rearrangement links TRBV3-1 (or the pseudogene TRBV3-2) to TRBJ1-1; possibly TRBD1 for D (6 bases). Trimming removed 4 bases at V and 5 bases at J, with 14 bases between. CDR3 size: 14 residues. Germline lookup yields CDR1 LGHDT and CDR2 YNNKEL (reference sequence). For the CDR3, the DNA is TGTGCCAGCAGCCGGGTCCCAGGGGTGACTGAAGCTTTCTTT. Protein: CASSRVPGVTEAFF.

This rearrangement joins TRBV10-3 to TRBJ1-6, with 7 bases fitting TRBD1. Germline loops: CDR1 ENHRY, CDR2 SYGVKD. The ends lost 7 bases at V and 6 bases at J; junction bases unmatched: 6. The CDR3 spans 14 residues. Here the CDR3 reads CAINTDRLNSPLHF. The CDR3 DNA is TGTGCCATCAACACGGACAGGCTTAATTCACCCCTCCACTTT.

On this clone: Other DNA sequences of this sample code for an identical CDR3. V gene TRBV5-1 combines with J gene TRBJ1-1, with D tentatively TRBD1 (6 bases). Germline values: CDR1 SGHRS, CDR2 YFSETQ. The CDR3 runs to 14 residues. Trimming took 4 bases from V and 1 from J, leaving 11 bases between them. In nucleotides, the CDR3 is TGCGCCAGCAGCCTACAGGGTGGGAACACTGAAGCTTTCTTT. It specifies CASSLQGGNTEAFF. Drawing the rest from reference TRBV5-1 and TRBJ1-1, the complete variable domain is KAGVTQTPRYLIKTRGQQVTLSCSPISGHRSVSWYQQTPGQGLQFLFEYFSETQRNKGNFPGRFSGRQFSNSRSEMNVSTLELGDSALYLCASSLQGGNTEAFFGQGTRLTVV.

The chain employs TRBV5-1 and TRBJ1-1; D is possibly TRBD1 (6 bases). There are 15 residues in the CDR3. CDR1 and CDR2 from the germline V gene are SGHRS and YFSETQ. V was trimmed by 0 bases and J by 3 bases, leaving 12 bases between them. CDR3 coding DNA: TGCGCCAGCAGCTTGGCTCAGGGGTGGGACACTGAAGCTTTCTTT. Translation gives CASSLAQGWDTEAFF.

J is TRBJ1-1 and V is TRBV29-1; 8 bases map to TRBD1. The junction had 6 bases not matched to a gene; V was cut back by 6 bases and J by 0 bases. The CDR3 covers 14 residues. Looked up from germline, CDR1 is SQVTM and CDR2 is ANQGSEA. The CDR3 reads CSVDQQGVNTEAFF. The CDR3 DNA follows: TGCAGCGTGGACCAACAGGGGGTGAACACTGAAGCTTTCTTT.

The V gene is TRBV10-1, the J gene TRBJ1-5; 7 bases align to TRBD1. The J segment lost 5 bases and the V segment lost 5 bases, leaving 3 bases of the junction unmatched. The germline V gene has CDR1 WNHNN and CDR2 SYGVQD (reference sequence). There are 13 residues in the CDR3. For the CDR3, the DNA is TGCGCCAGCAGTCTCGACAGGGATCAGCCCCAGCATTTT. The encoded protein is CASSLDRDQPQHF.

The chain recombines TRBV24-1 with TRBJ2-7, with 8 nucleotides matching TRBD1. V trimming: 9 bases; J trimming: 8 bases; junction bases outside the gene matches: 11. Germline V gives CDR1 KGHDR, CDR2 SFDVKD. The CDR3 is 13 amino acids. CDR3 in DNA: TGTGCCACCGCTCATGGACAGGGTGGGAAGCAGTACTTC. Amino acids: CATAHGQGGKQYF.

CDR3 sequence: CAWRQGVSSGELFF. In DNA form, the CDR3 reads TGTGCCTGGAGACAGGGCGTTAGCTCCGGGGAGCTGTTTTTT. This chain uses TRBV30 with TRBJ2-2; a weak D match, TRBD1 (6 bases). Trimming took off 3 bases at V and 6 bases at J, with 14 bases between the two ends. CDR3 length: 14 residues. CDR1 is GTSNPN, CDR2 SVGIG, per germline (reference sequence).

This clone was seen a handful of times. V and J are TRBV30 and TRBJ1-2, with 11 bases that match TRBD1. Germline values: CDR1 GTSNPN, CDR2 SVGIG (reference sequence). This CDR3 has 14 amino acids. The V segment lost 4 bases and the J segment 8 bases; nucleotides outside the gene matches: 9. CDR3 coding DNA: TGTGCCTGGACGACCGGGACAGGGGGTCGAGGCTACACCTTC. Its translation: CAWTTGTGGRGYTF. Combining the CDR3 with reference TRBV30 and TRBJ1-2 gives the whole variable domain SQTIHQWPATLVQPVGSPLSLECTVEGTSNPNLYWYRQAAGRGLQLLFYSVGIGQISSEVPQNLSASRPQDRQFILSSKKLLLSDSGFYLCAWTTGTGGRGYTFGSGTRLTVV.

The chain employs TRBV29-1 and TRBJ1-4; possible D gene TRBD1, 5 bases. The germline gives CDR1 SQVTM, CDR2 ANQGSEA. The CDR3 loop spans 14 amino acids. V dropped 6 bases and J dropped 0 bases, with 11 bases sitting between them. CDR3 coding DNA: TGCAGCGTCCTGGACACCGCAACTAATGAAAAACTGTTTTTT. Its protein is CSVLDTATNEKLFF.

The rearrangement joins TRBV10-3 to TRBJ1-5; 7 bases line up with TRBD1. Trimming cost V 11 bases and J 6 bases; bases outside gene matches: 10. Germline V lookup: CDR1 ENHRY, CDR2 SYGVKD. The CDR3 is 13 amino acids. The CDR3 DNA reads TGTGCCGCTCGCCAGGGGGAAGCTCAGCCCCAGCATTTT. It is translated as CAARQGEAQPQHF.

The chain joins TRBV5-1 to TRBJ2-3; the D gene is possibly TRBD2 (6 bases). The CDR3 has 13 residues. V dropped 6 bases and J dropped 6 bases, with 14 bases sitting between them. The germline CDR1 and CDR2 sequences are SGHRS and YFSETQ. The CDR3 DNA reads TGCGCCAGCAACCTCGGGGGAACGGATACGCAGTATTTT. As protein: CASNLGGTDTQYF.

This chain connects TRBV6-5 to TRBJ2-1; the match to TRBD1 covers 9 bases. CDR3 size: 14 residues. The ends lost 7 bases at V and 10 bases at J; junction bases unmatched: 11. CDR1 and CDR2 (germline): MNHEY, SVGAGI. The CDR3 region has the DNA TGTGCCAGCACAAACCGGGACAGGGCCCGGGAGCAGTTCTTC. Encoded protein: CASTNRDRAREQFF.

V gene TRBV15 combines with J gene TRBJ2-5; D not certain. Trimming pared 1 base from V and 5 bases from J, leaving 8 bases between. The CDR3 extends over 13 amino acids. Germline loops: CDR1 LNHNV, CDR2 YYDKDF (reference sequence). The CDR3 nucleotides read TGTGCCACCAGCAGAGTCACTTCCGAGACCCAGTACTTC. It is translated as CATSRVTSETQYF.

The chain is built from TRBV6-1 and TRBJ2-7, with 10 bases matching TRBD2. This CDR3 has 16 residues. Trimming cost V 2 bases and J 1 base; bases outside gene matches: 5. Germline CDR1 and CDR2: MNHNS and SASEGT. CDR3 in amino acids: CASSESLAGASYEQYF. The CDR3 nucleotides are TGTGCCAGCAGTGAAAGTCTAGCGGGAGCTTCCTACGAGCAGTACTTC.